This T cell receptor (beta chain) stems from a study of control samples from healthy donors and cancer patients. This table comes from immunoSEQ multiplex PCR, and its TCRdb copy is limited to in-frame clones, with some not included. The sample shows 350,000 to 450,000 clones, approximately 92% of them seen only once. Per germline, CDR1 GTSNPN and CDR2 SVGIG (reference sequence). This CDR3 has 12 residues. Germline trimming cut 4 bases from V and 4 bases from J; bases unmatched to any gene: 3. This receptor was obtained from a man between 35 and 55 years old with head and neck cancer. The rearrangement joins TRBV30 to TRBJ1-1; 7 bases map to TRBD1. Sequencing input: PBMCs. CDR3 amino acids: CAWTWTGTEAFF. As DNA, the CDR3 is TGTGCCTGGACATGGACAGGCACTGAAGCTTTCTTT.